A selection of T cell receptor beta chains follows, all from one sample in a study of cytomegalovirus exposure and HLA in healthy donors. Data came from immunoSEQ multiplex PCR; TCRdb stores just in-frame clones and leaves some out. Among about 120,000 clones listed, roughly 80% were seen once. The sequenced sample was PBMCs. The receptors were sampled from a woman aged 40-49 years in good health and CMV-seropositive. Both conserved end residues are part of each CDR3. The order of the fields is clone size, J gene, D gene, V gene, CDR3 DNA, CDR3 protein. The D gene is left open where the match is weak. The size field is filled for only some rows; it gives once, few, many or a size class.

clone_size: few; j_call: TRBJ2-2; d_call: -; v_call: TRBV7-2; cdr3_nt: TGTGCCAGCAGCTTAGTGGAGGGAGTGAACACCGGGGAGCTGTTTTTT; cdr3_aa: CASSLVEGVNTGELFF
clone_size: -; j_call: TRBJ2-3; d_call: -; v_call: TRBV11-3; cdr3_nt: TGTGCCAGCAGCTTAGAAGGCAAGGAGACGGATACGCAGTATTTT; cdr3_aa: CASSLEGKETDTQYF
clone_size: -; j_call: TRBJ1-2; d_call: TRBD1; v_call: TRBV11-2; cdr3_nt: TGTGCCAGCAGTCCCGGGACAGAGCCTAACTATGGCTACACCTTC; cdr3_aa: CASSPGTEPNYGYTF
clone_size: -; j_call: TRBJ2-6; d_call: TRBD1; v_call: TRBV30; cdr3_nt: TGTGCCTGGAGTATGACAGGGGCTGGGGCCAACGTCCTGACTTTC; cdr3_aa: CAWSMTGAGANVLTF
clone_size: -; j_call: TRBJ2-2; d_call: TRBD1; v_call: TRBV6-1; cdr3_nt: TGTGCCAGCAGTGCCCGGACAGGGGACACCGGGGAGCTGTTTTTT; cdr3_aa: CASSARTGDTGELFF
clone_size: -; j_call: TRBJ1-3; d_call: -; v_call: TRBV30; cdr3_nt: TGTGCCTGGAGTGCGGGGGTCGGAAACACCATATATTTT; cdr3_aa: CAWSAGVGNTIYF
clone_size: once; j_call: TRBJ2-3; d_call: -; v_call: TRBV7-3; cdr3_nt: TGTGCCAGCAGCCTTCCAGGGGCCCCCCACACAGATACGCAGTATTTT; cdr3_aa: CASSLPGAPHTDTQYF
clone_size: -; j_call: TRBJ2-7; d_call: TRBD1; v_call: TRBV28; cdr3_nt: TGTGCCAGCAGAGGGACAGGGAGGGCCTACGAGCAGTACTTC; cdr3_aa: CASRGTGRAYEQYF
clone_size: -; j_call: TRBJ1-1; d_call: TRBD1; v_call: TRBV9; cdr3_nt: TGTGCCAGCAGCGTAGCAGGACAGGGCCTCATGGGGACTGAAGCTTTCTTT; cdr3_aa: CASSVAGQGLMGTEAFF
clone_size: few; j_call: TRBJ1-2; d_call: TRBD1; v_call: TRBV7-9; cdr3_nt: TGTGCCAGCAGCTTACAGGGGGGTGGCTATGGCTACACCTTC; cdr3_aa: CASSLQGGGYGYTF
clone_size: -; j_call: TRBJ1-1; d_call: -; v_call: TRBV5-1; cdr3_nt: TGCGCCAGCAGATACAACACGAACACTGAAGCTTTCTTT; cdr3_aa: CASRYNTNTEAFF
clone_size: -; j_call: TRBJ1-1; d_call: -; v_call: TRBV2; cdr3_nt: TGTGCCAGCAGTCAGGGTTTGAACACTGAAGCTTTCTTT; cdr3_aa: CASSQGLNTEAFF
clone_size: -; j_call: TRBJ1-4; d_call: -; v_call: TRBV9; cdr3_nt: TGTGCCAGCAGCACACAGACAGCGCCTAATGAAAAACTGTTTTTT; cdr3_aa: CASSTQTAPNEKLFF
clone_size: -; j_call: TRBJ2-5; d_call: -; v_call: TRBV2; cdr3_nt: TGTGCCAGCAGGGGGGGAGAGACCCAGTACTTC; cdr3_aa: CASRGGETQYF
clone_size: -; j_call: TRBJ1-5; d_call: -; v_call: TRBV25-1; cdr3_nt: TGTGCCAGCAGTGAATTAGGTGGAGGGAGCAATCAGCCCCAGCATTTT; cdr3_aa: CASSELGGGSNQPQHF
clone_size: -; j_call: TRBJ2-3; d_call: TRBD1; v_call: TRBV6-5; cdr3_nt: TGTGCCAGTAGACTGGACAGGCCGACAGATACGCAGTATTTT; cdr3_aa: CASRLDRPTDTQYF
clone_size: -; j_call: TRBJ2-7; d_call: TRBD2; v_call: TRBV5-1; cdr3_nt: TGCGCCAGCCGGCGGGAGGGCTCAACCTACGAGCAGTACTTC; cdr3_aa: CASRREGSTYEQYF
clone_size: -; j_call: TRBJ2-6; d_call: TRBD1; v_call: TRBV5-1; cdr3_nt: TGCGCCAGCGCGACTCAGGGGGCTGGGGCCAACGTCCTGACTTTC; cdr3_aa: CASATQGAGANVLTF